A selection of T cell receptor beta chains follows, all from one sample in a study of cytotoxic CD8 clonotypes in ibrutinib-treated CLL. Profiling relied on immunoSEQ multiplex PCR, and the TCRdb table lists in-frame clones only, not all of them. Found here are about 200,000 clones, around 75% of them singletons; the top ten hold approximately 6.3%. The sequenced sample was PBMCs, obtained after 12 months of ibrutinib treatment. These receptor sequences come from a human donor with chronic lymphocytic leukemia. Both conserved end residues are part of each CDR3. A D gene is named only where the DNA matches it firmly. Expanded clones get a size class; other rows say once, few or many, or leave the size out.

V gene	J gene	D gene	clone size	CDR3 DNA	CDR3 protein
TRBV11-3	TRBJ2-1	.	.	TGTGCCAGCAGCTCCGGAATTGGTCGGGGGTACAATGAGCAGTTCTTC	CASSSGIGRGYNEQFF
TRBV29-1	TRBJ2-3	.	.	TGCAGCGTTGAACAATACACAGATACGCAGTATTTT	CSVEQYTDTQYF
TRBV6-5	TRBJ1-2	.	.	TGTGCCAGCAGTTGGGGCAGGGGCAGTGGCTACACCTTC	CASSWGRGSGYTF
TRBV7-2	TRBJ1-4	.	.	TGTGCCAGCAGCTCAACCATAGCAACTAATGAAAAACTGTTTTTT	CASSSTIATNEKLFF
TRBV30	TRBJ2-2	.	.	TGTGCCTGGAGTGTACCCCCCTCCGGGGCCGGGGAGCTGTTTTTT	CAWSVPPSGAGELFF
TRBV7-9	TRBJ2-5	.	.	TGTGCCAGCAGCTTAGGGCAGGGGTCTCCCCAGTACTTC	CASSLGQGSPQYF
TRBV19	TRBJ1-3	TRBD1	few	TGTGCCAGTAGTATGGACAGGTCCCTACGAAACACCATATATTTT	CASSMDRSLRNTIYF
TRBV6-5	TRBJ1-5	.	.	TGTGCCAGCAGCTGGGGGTTCAATCAGCCCCAGCATTTT	CASSWGFNQPQHF
TRBV14	TRBJ1-3	.	.	TGTGCCAGCAGCCAAGGCTTCTCTGGAAACACCATATATTTT	CASSQGFSGNTIYF
TRBV30	TRBJ1-5	.	.	TGTTCGGACAGCAATGATCAGCCCCAGCATTTT	CSDSNDQPQHF
TRBV18	TRBJ1-1	TRBD1	.	TGTGCCAGCTCACGGCAGGGGGGGCGAGCTGGTACCACTGAAGCTTTCTTT	CASSRQGGRAGTTEAFF
TRBV4-3	TRBJ2-3	.	.	TGCGCCAGCAGCCAAGAATTATCAGTCGTCACAGATACGCAGTATTTT	CASSQELSVVTDTQYF
TRBV25-1	TRBJ1-2	TRBD1	.	TGTGCCAGCAGTGATCAGGGGGGGATCGGGTATGGCTACACCTTC	CASSDQGGIGYGYTF
TRBV18	TRBJ2-7	TRBD1	.	TGTGCCAGCTCACCGAGGGGACAGGGGGTAACCTACGAGCAGTACTTC	CASSPRGQGVTYEQYF
TRBV4-1	TRBJ2-3	TRBD2	.	TGCGCCAGCAGCCATACCGGGGGGGGAGATACGCAGTATTTT	CASSHTGGGDTQYF
TRBV9	TRBJ2-2	.	once	TGTGCCAGCAGCGTCCACGCCCGGGTCCTGAACACCGGGGAGCTGTTTTTT	CASSVHARVLNTGELFF
TRBV11-2	TRBJ1-1	.	.	TGTGCCAGCAGACCGAGAGGGGAGGGCACTGAAGCTTTCTTT	CASRPRGEGTEAFF
TRBV5-6	TRBJ1-2	TRBD1	.	TGTGCCAGCAGCTCTGTGGGACAGCCCAACTATGGCTACACCTTC	CASSSVGQPNYGYTF
TRBV7-3	TRBJ1-5	.	.	TGTGCCAGCAGCTCTGACCCAGGTCGTGATCAGCCCCAGCATTTT	CASSSDPGRDQPQHF
TRBV6-1	TRBJ1-6	.	.	TGTGCCAGCACCGGCGGAAGGAATTCACCCCTCCACTTT	CASTGGRNSPLHF
TRBV30	TRBJ1-6	TRBD1	.	TGTGCCTGGAGGGGACAGGGGGCTCGTAATTCACCCCTCCACTTT	CAWRGQGARNSPLHF
TRBV7-6	TRBJ1-1	.	.	TGTGCCAGCAGCTCGACGACACACGCGGGCACTGAAGCTTTCTTT	CASSSTTHAGTEAFF
TRBV30	TRBJ2-5	.	once	TGTGCCTGGAGTGTCGGGTGGGCGGAAGAGACCCAGTACTTC	CAWSVGWAEETQYF
TRBV11-1	TRBJ1-1	.	.	TGTGCCAGCAGCCACGGTCGGCACTTGAACACTGAAGCTTTCTTT	CASSHGRHLNTEAFF
TRBV30	TRBJ1-1	.	few	TGTGCCTGGAGAGAGATGGGTAAGGGGAACACTGAAGCTTTCTTT	CAWREMGKGNTEAFF
TRBV6-4	TRBJ1-2	.	.	TGTGCCAGCAGCCCAGACATATACGCCCCGAACTATGGCTACACCTTC	CASSPDIYAPNYGYTF
TRBV14	TRBJ2-7	.	few	TGTGCCAGCAGCCAAGCTCCGGTATCCTACGAGCAGTACTTC	CASSQAPVSYEQYF
TRBV5-6	TRBJ1-1	.	few	TGTGCCAGCAGCTTGTGGAACACTGAAGCTTTCTTT	CASSLWNTEAFF
TRBV2	TRBJ2-5	.	.	TGTGCCAGCAGCCCGAGTACGGAGACCCAGTACTTC	CASSPSTETQYF
TRBV5-3	TRBJ1-5	.	few	TGTGCCAGAGGGGACCGGGACCGAGACAATCAGCCCCAGCATTTT	CARGDRDRDNQPQHF
TRBV6-5	TRBJ2-7	TRBD1	.	TGTGCCAGCAGGACCGGGACAGGCGAGCAGTACTTC	CASRTGTGEQYF
TRBV29-1	TRBJ1-5	.	once	TGCAGCGTGCTAGGTAGCAATCAGCCCCAGCATTTT	CSVLGSNQPQHF
TRBV9	TRBJ2-2	TRBD1	.	TGTGCCAGCAGCGTAGACGGACAGGGTAATGCCGGGGAGCTGTTTTTT	CASSVDGQGNAGELFF
TRBV6-5	TRBJ2-7	.	.	TGTGCCAGCAGACCCCAAGGGTTGATCCCCTACGAGCAGTACTTC	CASRPQGLIPYEQYF
TRBV30	TRBJ1-2	.	.	TGTGCCTCCCGGGAACTGATTAACTATGGCTACACCTTC	CASRELINYGYTF
TRBV4-2	TRBJ2-5	.	.	TGTGCCAGCAGCCACCTCCTAGCCCAGGAGACCCAGTACTTC	CASSHLLAQETQYF
TRBV7-6	TRBJ1-2	.	.	TGTGCCAGCAGCCCGAACCGGGACACCTATGGCTACACCTTC	CASSPNRDTYGYTF
TRBV9	TRBJ2-3	TRBD2	.	TGTGCCAGCAGCGTAGTAGGACTAGCAGGAGATACGCAGTATTTT	CASSVVGLAGDTQYF
TRBV29-1	TRBJ2-5	.	.	TGCAGCGTTGTAGAAGGGTTCGGGGAGACCCAGTACTTC	CSVVEGFGETQYF
TRBV9	TRBJ2-3	TRBD2	.	TGTGCCAGCAGCGTAGCTGGTAGCGGGAGAACAGATACGCAGTATTTT	CASSVAGSGRTDTQYF
TRBV30	TRBJ1-5	.	.	TGTGCCTGGGGGGGTTGGAGCAATCAGCCCCAGCATTTT	CAWGGWSNQPQHF
TRBV6-5	TRBJ1-6	.	.	TGTGCCAGCAGTTACGATGGGTATAATTCACCCCTCCACTTT	CASSYDGYNSPLHF
TRBV10-3	TRBJ1-1	.	once	TGTGCCATCAGGGGGGGGGACACTGAAGCTTTCTTT	CAIRGGDTEAFF
TRBV7-9	TRBJ2-7	.	.	TGTGCCAGCAGCTTAGCCAGGCCGTTGCAGGCCTACGAGCAGTACTTC	CASSLARPLQAYEQYF
TRBV18	TRBJ1-6	.	.	TGTGCCAGCTCACCGCGCGGGGCAAATTCACCCCTCCACTTT	CASSPRGANSPLHF
TRBV7-3	TRBJ2-7	TRBD1	.	TGTGCCAGCAGCGCCCAACAGGGGACGATCTACGAGCAGTACTTC	CASSAQQGTIYEQYF
TRBV5-1	TRBJ2-3	TRBD2	.	TGCGCCAGCAGCTTGTCCGGGACTAACACAGATACGCAGTATTTT	CASSLSGTNTDTQYF
TRBV9	TRBJ2-7	TRBD2	.	TGTGCCAGCAGCGTAACTAGCGGGAGTTCCCTAGGGGAGCAGTACTTC	CASSVTSGSSLGEQYF
TRBV4-3	TRBJ1-1	.	.	TGCGCCAGCAGCCAATTTGAGCAGAGACCCCAAGCTTTCTTT	CASSQFEQRPQAFF
TRBV30	TRBJ2-5	.	.	TGTGCCTGGAGTCTACCCGGCCGGGGAGAGACCCAGTACTTC	CAWSLPGRGETQYF
TRBV6-5	TRBJ2-3	.	once	TGTGCCAGCAGTTACTCGGCTCCGGATACGCAGTATTTT	CASSYSAPDTQYF
TRBV9	TRBJ2-3	.	.	TGTGCCAGCAGCGTCGAACAGGGCATCCAGGATACGCAGTATTTT	CASSVEQGIQDTQYF
TRBV6-5	TRBJ2-7	TRBD1	.	TGTGCCAGCAGCCATGGACAGGGGGCGAACTACGAGCAGTACTTC	CASSHGQGANYEQYF
TRBV2	TRBJ1-1	.	.	TGTGCCAGCAGTGAAACCGCGCAGGGAGACACTGAAGCTTTCTTT	CASSETAQGDTEAFF